What follows is one T cell receptor (beta chain) and its context. Its antigen is not known. V was clipped by 4 bases and J by 2 bases, with 12 bases between them. This CDR3 spans 15 amino acids. Germline assignment: CDR1 SGHRS and CDR2 YFSETQ. Samples of blood were obtained at baseline, on cycle 4 day 1, and on cycle 7 day 1. The data were produced by immunoSEQ multiplex PCR, yet TCRdb's version contains in-frame clones alone and is incomplete. This sample has tens of thousands of clones; 91% occur once, and the top ten carry around 1.8%. The data originate from a study of OX40 agonist ivuxolimab in advanced cancers. Across the study: Of mixed ages from about 20 to 90 and averaging roughly 64 years, the group was roughly 85% male. Broader study findings: Undetermined was the antigen specificity of the expanded peripheral T cells. CD8+ T cells averaged more expanded clones than CD4+.

Specimen: CD4+ or CD8+ T cells sorted from blood, collected in a trial of the OX40 agonist ivuxolimab. The sequence was obtained from an adult with an advanced solid tumor such as melanoma, head and neck, liver or kidney cancer. The rearrangement links TRBV5-1 to TRBJ1-4, with D perhaps TRBD1 (6 bases). CDR3 sequence (DNA): TGCGCCAGCAGCGTAACAGGGTTGACTAATGAAAAACTGTTTTTT. As protein: CASSVTGLTNEKLFF.